This T cell receptor beta chain was recovered during a study of T-cell memory formation after mild COVID-19. Study information: TCR clustering was largely donor specific. Broader study findings: The finding that pre-infection memory included some responding clones suggested that cross-reactive memory joined.

At least ten counts were recorded for this clonotype. Its antigen is unknown. TCR alpha and TCR beta cDNA libraries with sample barcodes and UMIs came from 5'RACE using constant-segment primers. TCRdb reprocessed the 5' RACE reads via MiXCR and lists one record per CDR3 protein. Counted here are some 340,000 distinct CDR3 sequences, 10% to 15% occurring once; the ten biggest clones make up roughly a fifth. This CDR3 is 13 amino acids long. Germline CDR1 MDHEN, CDR2 SYDVKM. The V end lost 4 bases, the J end lost 3 bases, and 10 bases lay between the germline ends. This clonotype was sampled from a man aged 18 to 30 who had mild COVID-19 (a few samples of this study predate the infection). Cell type and time point are not known. The material sequenced was PBMCs or a T cell subset sorted from them (not recorded which). This rearrangement joins TRBV28 to TRBJ2-7; TRBD2 might be the D (5 bases). The CDR3 DNA reads TGTGCCAGCAGTTCGGGGTTCCTCTACGAGCAGTACGTC. This encodes CASSSGFLYEQYV.